This T cell receptor (beta chain) was sequenced for a study of T cell repertoires in aging, cancer and after chemotherapy. About the study: The whole study produced a dataset of roughly 8.6 million TCR reads. The study, taken as a whole, reports: Immunological memory after chemotherapy cannot be judged from the repertoire data. Compared with age-matched healthy donors, untreated hematological or solid cancer patients showed higher blood TCR clonality.

The template was genomic DNA from peripheral blood, not RNA. Rearranged V-D-J TRB sequences were amplified with a mixed TRB-A/B primer pool. TCRdb itself ran the multiplex PCR reads through MiXCR, one entry per CDR3 protein. The table lists some 2,100 distinct CDR3 sequences, about 33% of them singletons. This clonotype has only a few counts. Its antigen is unidentified. The germline V and J ends were trimmed by 2 bases and 0 bases, with 13 bases remaining between them. This CDR3 contains 15 residues. Germline CDR1 reads GTSNPN; CDR2 reads SVGIG (reference sequence). The chain is built from TRBV30 and TRBJ1-1; D may be TRBD1 (5 bases). This TCR was recovered from a human donor with a solid tumor. The sequenced sample consisted of blood. CDR3 in amino acids: CAWSLMGGLNTEAFF. CDR3 sequence (DNA): TGTGCCTGGAGTCTTATGGGGGGATTGAACACTGAAGCTTTCTTT.